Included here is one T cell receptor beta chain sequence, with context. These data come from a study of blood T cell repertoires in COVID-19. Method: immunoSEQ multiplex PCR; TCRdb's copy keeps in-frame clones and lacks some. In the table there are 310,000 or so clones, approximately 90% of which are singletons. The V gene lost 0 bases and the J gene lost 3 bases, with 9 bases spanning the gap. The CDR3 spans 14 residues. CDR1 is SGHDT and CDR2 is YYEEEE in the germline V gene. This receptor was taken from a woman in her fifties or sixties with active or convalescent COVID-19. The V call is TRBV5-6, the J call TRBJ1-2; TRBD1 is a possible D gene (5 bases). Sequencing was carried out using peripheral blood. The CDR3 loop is CASSLDRKDYGYTF. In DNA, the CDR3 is TGTGCCAGCAGCTTGGACAGGAAAGACTATGGCTACACCTTC.